What follows is one TCR beta chain and its context. Its antigen is not known. The sample comes from a study of cytomegalovirus exposure and HLA in healthy donors. The CDR3 consists of 15 residues. Germline V lookup: CDR1 SGHDN, CDR2 FVKESK. V was pared by 1 base and J by 2 bases, with 12 bases between. It was with 60 Vbeta and 13 Jbeta primers that the PCR ran. Per the study methods: A later analysis counted about 80 million unique TCR beta chains, about 11 million shared. Method: immunoSEQ multiplex PCR; TCRdb's copy keeps in-frame clones and lacks some. V, J and clone size derive from that table, while D and trimming were established from the DNA sequence. The table records about 86,000 clones, around 75% of them present only once. Points from the study as a whole: TRBV6-2, TRBV6-3 and some other V segments were unresolvable in 87-base-pair reads. Reportedly, TCR beta sequences accurately predicted HLA-A and HLA-B alleles in most subjects. The study designated 150 to 200 TCR beta chains cytomegalovirus-associated.

The source of this sequence is a woman aged 40 to 55 in good health and CMV-seropositive. The gene calls are TRBV14 and TRBJ2-7, with D perhaps TRBD1 (5 bases). The specimen sequenced was PBMCs. CDR3: CASSQVPGPAYEQYF. CDR3 nucleotide sequence: TGTGCCAGCAGCCAAGTGCCAGGGCCAGCCTACGAGCAGTACTTC.